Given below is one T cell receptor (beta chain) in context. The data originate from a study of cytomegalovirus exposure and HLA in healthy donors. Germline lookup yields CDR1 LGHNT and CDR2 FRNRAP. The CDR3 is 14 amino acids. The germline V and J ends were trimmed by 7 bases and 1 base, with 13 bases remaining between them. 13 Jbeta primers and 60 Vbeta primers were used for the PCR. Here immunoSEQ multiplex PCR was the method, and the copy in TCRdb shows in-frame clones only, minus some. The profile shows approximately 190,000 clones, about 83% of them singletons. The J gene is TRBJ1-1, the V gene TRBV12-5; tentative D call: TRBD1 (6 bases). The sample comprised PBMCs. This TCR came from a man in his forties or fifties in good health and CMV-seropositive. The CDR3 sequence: CASDTGHPNTEAFF. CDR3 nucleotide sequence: TGTGCTAGTGACACGGGACACCCGAACACTGAAGCTTTCTTT.